This TCR beta chain was obtained from a study of blood T cell repertoires in COVID-19. The wider study: Specimens from acute and convalescent COVID-19 originated in the United States, Italy and Spain. PBMCs, B-cell-depleted T cells, or T cells were the source of the cDNA or gDNA that made up the material.

In the source study's methods: Scientists estimated how many nucleated cells there were by amplifying reference gene primers. Clones were sequenced by immunoSEQ multiplex PCR, and TCRdb holds only the in-frame ones, with some missing. Clone size and V and J calls were adopted from that table, with D and trimming inferred from the DNA. The repertoire consists of roughly 300,000 clones, with around 87% occurring once and the leading ten covering 7.8%. The CDR3 runs 15 residues. Germline V gene data show CDR1 as SGHTA and CDR2 as FQGNSA. Trimming removed 1 base from V and 1 base from J, with 7 bases in between.

The chain links TRBV7-2 to TRBJ2-2, with D possibly TRBD1 on 6 matching bases. Sample: peripheral blood. The receptor comes from a woman between 50 and 59 years old who had recovered from COVID-19. The CDR3 sequence is CASSLGTVNTGELFF. For the CDR3, the DNA is TGTGCCAGCAGCTTAGGGACAGTGAACACCGGGGAGCTGTTTTTT.